This T cell receptor beta chain was documented in a study of T-cell reconstitution after alpha-beta-depleted transplantation in children. During its preparation, the TCRbeta library received unique molecular identifiers. TCRdb independently ran MiXCR on the PCR reads; one entry per CDR3 protein. The sample includes hundreds of thousands of distinct CDR3 sequences, roughly 13% of them seen just once. This CDR3 comprises 13 residues. From germline, CDR1 is SGDLS and CDR2 YYNGEE. Trimming took off 5 bases at V and 3 bases at J, with 12 bases between the two ends. Study findings and constraints: There were some patients whose high TCRbeta diversity at day 60 came from surviving recipient T cells and thymic progenitors. It was newly produced T cells that mostly accounted for T-cell counts and diversity one year after transplant. Alpha-beta T cells present about two months after transplant were reported to originate from several hundred expanded graft clones.

On this clonotype: Its antigen is unknown.

The receptor was derived from a girl aged 2-9 years with congenital amegakaryocytic thrombocytopenia, due to receive a stem cell transplant. Sequencing was performed on PBMCs, taken before TCRalphabeta/CD19-depleted stem cell transplant. V usage is TRBV9 and J usage is TRBJ2-7; D call uncertain. CDR3 bases: TGTGCCAGCAGTGAACGGCCCCTCTACGAGCAGTACTTC. Residues: CASSERPLYEQYF.